This T cell receptor beta chain was sequenced in a study of blood T cell repertoires in COVID-19. Study context: The study drew acute and convalescent COVID-19 samples from the United States, Italy and Spain.

The CDR3 runs to 16 residues. Original processing notes: From reference gene primer amplification, estimates of nucleated cell counts were derived. Profiled with immunoSEQ multiplex PCR; TCRdb holds only in-frame clones, not every one. V, J and clone size derive from that table, while D and trimming were established from the DNA sequence. The sample includes about 75,000 clones, about 79% of them seen just once. In this sample, this clone turned up a few times. The chain recombines TRBV21-1 with TRBJ2-7; the D call of TRBD1 is as the table states it, not checked on the DNA. TRBV21-1 is classified as a pseudogene. Sequencing was done on a sample of peripheral blood. This clonotype was sampled from a woman aged 50 to 65 with acute or convalescent COVID-19. The CDR3 nucleotides read TGTGCCAGCAGCAAAGTGTATCGGGACAGAGCCTACGAGCAGTACTTC. It codes for CASSKVYRDRAYEQYF.